The sequence of this T cell receptor (beta chain) was determined in a study of blood T cells in healthy people across ages. Study as a whole: Per two T cells, about one barcoded beta molecule was captured through template switching.

Next came a second PCR, run for roughly 6 to 11 cycles, which used a sample-barcoded 5' primer along with a J-beta primer mix. Each cDNA molecule carried a tag from a template-switch adaptor that contained 12 random nucleotides. TCRdb redid the calling of the 5' RACE reads with MiXCR, one entry per CDR3 protein. The data hold under 1,100,000 distinct CDR3 sequences, with roughly a quarter observed a single time. These same records also appear under a second study, on T cells of mothers and their children. As reported in that work: When mothers and children were related, their normalized repertoire overlap, which was always slightly higher, did not differ significantly from that of unrelated pairs.

The receptor's source is a girl aged 2-10 years in good health. The sequenced material came from blood.

CDR3 DNA sequence: TGCAGTGCGGCCCGAGGGGGCGAGGCGCAGTTCTTC. Translation gives CSAARGGEAQFF. J is TRBJ2-5 and V is TRBV20-1; TRBD1 matches at 7 bases. The DNA matches TRBJ2-1 better at its end, which makes the J call doubtful. The CDR3 covers 12 residues. Germline V gene lookup returns CDR1 DFQATT and CDR2 SNEGSKA (reference sequence).